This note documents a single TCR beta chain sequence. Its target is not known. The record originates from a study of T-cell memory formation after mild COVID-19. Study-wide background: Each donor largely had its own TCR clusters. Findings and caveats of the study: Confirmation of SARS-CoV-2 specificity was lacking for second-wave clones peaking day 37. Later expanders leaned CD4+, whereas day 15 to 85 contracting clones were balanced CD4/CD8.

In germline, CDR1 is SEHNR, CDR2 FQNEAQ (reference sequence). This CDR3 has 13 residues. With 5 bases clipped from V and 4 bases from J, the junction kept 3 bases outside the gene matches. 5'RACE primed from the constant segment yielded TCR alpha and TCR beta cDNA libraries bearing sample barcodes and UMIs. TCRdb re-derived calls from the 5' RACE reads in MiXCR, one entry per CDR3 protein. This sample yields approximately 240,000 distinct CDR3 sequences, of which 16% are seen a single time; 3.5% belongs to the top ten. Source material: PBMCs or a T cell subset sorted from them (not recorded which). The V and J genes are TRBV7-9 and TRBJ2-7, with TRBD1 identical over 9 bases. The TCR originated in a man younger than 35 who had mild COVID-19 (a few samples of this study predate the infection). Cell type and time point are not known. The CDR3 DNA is TGTGCCAGCAGCGGGACAGGGATGTACGAGCAGTACGTC. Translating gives CASSGTGMYEQYV.